The clone carrying this TCR beta chain was counted a few times. This sample is part of a study of human T cells and chemical hapten exposure. Stated time point: patch test 1, 2 weeks after DPC sensitization. The treatment was: therapeutic diphenylcyclopropenone sensitization with weekly scalp DPC. Donation of samples came from alopecia patients who were 18 to 70 years old and suitable for DPC. Trimming removed 0 bases at V and 6 bases at J, with 9 bases between. This CDR3 has 13 residues. The germline V gene has CDR1 LGHNA and CDR2 YNFKEQ. One entry per CDR3 protein results from TCRdb running MiXCR on the RACE reads. The data hold around 100,000 distinct CDR3 sequences, with approximately 9.9% observed a single time.

The sequencing here drew on whole blood, taken in connection with sensitization to the hapten diphenylcyclopropenone (DPC). This chain connects TRBV4-2 to TRBJ2-7; D gene ambiguous. The receptor comes from a woman in her thirties or forties with alopecia areata. Some clones in this sample may be carry-over from other donors' samples. The DNA for the CDR3 is TGTGCCAGCAGCCAAGACGGAGTACCCGAGCAGTACTTC. The encoded protein is CASSQDGVPEQYF.